These T cell receptor beta chains were read from a single sample in a study of blood T cell repertoires in COVID-19. Here immunoSEQ multiplex PCR was the method, and the copy in TCRdb shows in-frame clones only, minus some. The sample has about 200,000 clones; roughly 86% are singletons. Sequencing was carried out using peripheral blood. Receptor source: a young man with active or convalescent COVID-19. CDR3s include the opening cysteine and the closing phenylalanine or tryptophan. A D gene is named only where the DNA matches it firmly. Where a row states a size, it is once, few, many or the class of an expanded clone; other rows omit it.

d_call j_call v_call clone_size cdr3_nt cdr3_aa
NA TRBJ2-3 TRBV2 NA TGTGCCAGCAGGGAACCTCTCACAGATACGCAGTATTTT CASREPLTDTQYF
TRBD2 TRBJ2-7 TRBV19 once TGTGCCAGTAGTAAGACTAGCGTCTACGAGCAGTACTTC CASSKTSVYEQYF
NA TRBJ1-1 TRBV27 few TGTGCCAGCAGTTCCTTCCGGGGTTCTGAAGCTTTCTTT CASSSFRGSEAFF
TRBD1 TRBJ2-7 TRBV5-1 NA TGCGCCAGCAGCCGACGTTTGGGACAGGGGAACGAGCAGTACTTC CASSRRLGQGNEQYF
TRBD2 TRBJ2-5 TRBV27 NA TGTGCCAGCAGTTTTACTAGCGGGAGCCGTAAGGAGACCCAGTACTTC CASSFTSGSRKETQYF
NA TRBJ1-1 TRBV25-1 NA TGTGCCAGCAGTGAAGATGAAGGGGCGCGTGCTTTCTTT CASSEDEGARAFF
NA TRBJ2-3 TRBV19 once TGTGCCAGTAGTATGGGTAGCCTGAGCACAGATACGCAGTATTTT CASSMGSLSTDTQYF
TRBD1 TRBJ2-7 TRBV6-6 NA TGTGCCAGCAGTTACTCGGCTCGCAGGGGGCTAGGGGAGCAGTACTTC CASSYSARRGLGEQYF
TRBD1 TRBJ1-1 TRBV6-5 NA TGTGCCAGCAGTCGGACAGGGAGTAAAGCTTTCTTT CASSRTGSKAFF
TRBD1 TRBJ1-1 TRBV5-5 NA TGTGCCAGCAGCTTGGGGTTGGGACAGGGAGAGTACACTGAAGCTTTCTTT CASSLGLGQGEYTEAFF
NA TRBJ1-5 TRBV7-2 NA TGTGCCAGCAGCTTAGCAGGGGATCAGCCCCAGCATTTT CASSLAGDQPQHF
NA TRBJ2-1 TRBV28 NA TGTGCCAGCAGAATGGGAGTCACAGCGGCAAGGGAGCAGTTCTTC CASRMGVTAAREQFF
TRBD2 TRBJ2-1 TRBV29-1 NA TGCAGCGTTCTACTACCGGGGGGATTGGGGGAGCAGTTCTTC CSVLLPGGLGEQFF
NA TRBJ1-2 TRBV10-3 NA TGTGCCATCAGTGAGCGGGATGGCTATGGCTACACCTTC CAISERDGYGYTF
NA TRBJ2-7 TRBV7-9 NA TGTGCCAGCAGCTTTTCGATAGGTGGCTCAGGTCGATACAAGCAGTACTTC CASSFSIGGSGRYKQYF
TRBD2 TRBJ2-1 TRBV11-2 NA TGTGCCAGCAGCTCCCCCACTAGCGGGGGGCCGGCTTGGGAGCAGTTCTTC CASSSPTSGGPAWEQFF
NA TRBJ2-3 TRBV5-1 NA TGCGCCAGCAGCTTATCAGTCAGGGGTGATGATACGCAGTATTTT CASSLSVRGDDTQYF
NA TRBJ1-1 TRBV27 once TGTGCCAGCAGCCTCCGGTTTGGGGGCCACACTGAAGCTTTCTTT CASSLRFGGHTEAFF
TRBD2 TRBJ2-7 TRBV5-1 NA TGCGCCAGCAGCTTGATGTCCGGGGGGGCTTTCGATAAGCAGTACTTC CASSLMSGGAFDKQYF
NA TRBJ2-7 TRBV2 NA TGTGCCAGCAGTGTCGTTACAGGAGCTAACTACGAGCAGTACTTC CASSVVTGANYEQYF
NA TRBJ1-1 TRBV19 NA TGTGCCAGTAGTGTAGGGCAGGGGACTGAAGCTTTCTTT CASSVGQGTEAFF
TRBD2 TRBJ2-5 TRBV19 NA TGTGCCAGTAGTAAATGGGGGACTAGCGAAGGGACCCAGTACTTC CASSKWGTSEGTQYF
TRBD1 TRBJ2-5 TRBV6-4 NA TGTGCCAGCAGCCCCGGGACAGGGACGAAGACCCAGTACTTC CASSPGTGTKTQYF
TRBD1 TRBJ1-2 TRBV18 NA TGTGCCAGCTCACAGGGGACAGGGGCCGCTTTTGTAGATGGCTACACCTTC CASSQGTGAAFVDGYTF
NA TRBJ1-2 TRBV12-3/TRBV12-4 once TGTGCCAGCAGTTTGACAAGAAACTATGGCTACACCTTC CASSLTRNYGYTF
TRBD2 TRBJ2-7 TRBV19 NA TGTGCCAGTAGTATCTTAGCGGGAGAGTCCTACGAGCAGTACTTC CASSILAGESYEQYF
NA TRBJ1-5 TRBV3-1/TRBV3-2 NA TGTGCCAGCAGCCAAGATCAGAATCAGCCCCAGCATTTT CASSQDQNQPQHF
TRBD2 TRBJ2-7 TRBV4-1 once TGCGCCAGCAGCCCGGGGACTAGCGGGTCCTACGAGCAGTACTTC CASSPGTSGSYEQYF
TRBD2 TRBJ2-1 TRBV6-4 NA TGTGCCAGCAGTGAGGGGACTAGCGGGGACAATGAGCAGTTCTTC CASSEGTSGDNEQFF
NA TRBJ2-7 TRBV18 NA TGTGCCAGCTCACCACAGGGAAGCGGTTCGAACTACGAGCAGTACTTC CASSPQGSGSNYEQYF
NA TRBJ1-1 TRBV2 NA TGTGCCAGCAGTGTGACAGGCTACGACACTGAAGCTTTCTTT CASSVTGYDTEAFF